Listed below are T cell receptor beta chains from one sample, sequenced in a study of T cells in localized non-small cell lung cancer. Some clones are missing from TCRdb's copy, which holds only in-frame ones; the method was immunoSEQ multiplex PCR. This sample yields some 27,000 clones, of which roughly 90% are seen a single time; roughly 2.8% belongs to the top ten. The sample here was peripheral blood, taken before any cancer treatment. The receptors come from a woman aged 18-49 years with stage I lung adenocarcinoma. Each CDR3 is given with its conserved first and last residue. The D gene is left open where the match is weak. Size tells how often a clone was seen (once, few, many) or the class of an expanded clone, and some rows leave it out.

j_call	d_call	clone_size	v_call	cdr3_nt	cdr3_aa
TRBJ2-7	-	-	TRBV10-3	TGTGCCATCAGGGGGTCTACCTACGAGCAGTACTTC	CAIRGSTYEQYF
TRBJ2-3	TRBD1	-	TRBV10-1	TGCGCCAGCAGTGGTGGACAGGGGGCAAAATATTTT	CASSGGQGAKYF
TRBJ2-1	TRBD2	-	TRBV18	TGTGCCAGCTCACCCTTAGCGGGAGCGCACAATAATGAGCAGTTCTTC	CASSPLAGAHNNEQFF
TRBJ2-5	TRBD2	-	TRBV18	TGTGCCAGCTCACCACCGGGGACTAGGCGAGAGACCCAGTACTTC	CASSPPGTRRETQYF
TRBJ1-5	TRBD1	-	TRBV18	TGTGCCAGCTCACCAATTCGCAGGGGGGACAATCAGCCCCAGCATTTT	CASSPIRRGDNQPQHF
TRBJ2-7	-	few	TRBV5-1	TGCGCCAGCAGCCCCGGGGCAGGGAAGGCCTACGAGCAGTACTTC	CASSPGAGKAYEQYF
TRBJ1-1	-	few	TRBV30	TGTGCCTGGAGTCTGAGGGCAGTGAACACTGAAGCTTTCTTT	CAWSLRAVNTEAFF
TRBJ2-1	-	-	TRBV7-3	TGTGCCAGCAGCTCCCGGGACACCCCCTACAATGAGCAGTTCTTC	CASSSRDTPYNEQFF
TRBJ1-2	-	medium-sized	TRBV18	TGTGCCAGCTCGCCACAAAAGGGGAACTATGGCTACACCTTC	CASSPQKGNYGYTF
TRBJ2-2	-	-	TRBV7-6	TGTGCCAGCAGCTTCTCGAACACCGGGGAGCTGTTTTTT	CASSFSNTGELFF
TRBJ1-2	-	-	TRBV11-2	TGTGCCAGCAGCTTAGGAGGGGGAGGCAGTACCACTAATGGCTACACCTTC	CASSLGGGGSTTNGYTF
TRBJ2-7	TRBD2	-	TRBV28	TGTGCCAGCAGTCTAGGGACTAGCGGTTCCTACGAGCAGTACTTC	CASSLGTSGSYEQYF
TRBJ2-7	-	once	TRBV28	TGTGCCAGCAGCCCCGCCCAAGCGGACTACGAGCAGTACTTC	CASSPAQADYEQYF
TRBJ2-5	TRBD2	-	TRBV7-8	TGTGCCAGCACCCACACCGGGAGGGATAGAGAGACCCAGTACTTC	CASTHTGRDRETQYF
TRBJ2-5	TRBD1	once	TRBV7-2	TGTGCCAGCAGCGAACGGACAGGGGGTGAGACCCAGTACTTC	CASSERTGGETQYF
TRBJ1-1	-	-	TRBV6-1	TGTGCCAGCAGTGAAGAACGTAGGACAGAAGCTTTCTTT	CASSEERRTEAFF
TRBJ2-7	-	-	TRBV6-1	TGTGCCAGCACCGAGGTTCAGGGCGGCTACGAGCAGTACTTC	CASTEVQGGYEQYF
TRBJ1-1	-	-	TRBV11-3	TGTGCCAGCAGCTTAGCGGCCAGGGGAATGGCTTTCTTT	CASSLAARGMAFF
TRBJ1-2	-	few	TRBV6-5	TGTGCCAGCAGTTACCCAGGGCACGCTGGCTACACCTTC	CASSYPGHAGYTF
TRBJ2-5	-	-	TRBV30	TGTGCCTGGAGTGGGGGAACAGGAGAGACCCAGTACTTC	CAWSGGTGETQYF
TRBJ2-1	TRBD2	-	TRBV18	TGTGCCAGCTCACCATCGCTAGCGGGAGCGAGTAATGAGCAGTTCTTC	CASSPSLAGASNEQFF
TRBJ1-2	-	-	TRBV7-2	TGTGCCAGCAGCTCCTACCGGCTCGGGGGAGATGGCTACACCTTC	CASSSYRLGGDGYTF
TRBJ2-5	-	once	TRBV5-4	TGTGCCAGCAGCTTGGGTCTAGCGACACAAGAGACCCAGTACTTC	CASSLGLATQETQYF
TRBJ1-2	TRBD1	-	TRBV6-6	TGTGCCAGCAGTTACTCTTTTGGGACAGGGATTTATGGCTACACCTTC	CASSYSFGTGIYGYTF
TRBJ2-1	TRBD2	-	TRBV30	TGTGCCTGGAGCCCAGGACTAGCGGGACTAGAAGAGCAGTTCTTC	CAWSPGLAGLEEQFF
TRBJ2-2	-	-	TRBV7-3	TGTGCCACCAGACTGGTCCCACTCACCGGGGAGCTGTTTTTT	CATRLVPLTGELFF
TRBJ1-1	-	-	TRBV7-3	TGTGCCAGCGGGAAGACAGAGATCGTGAACACTGAAGCTTTCTTT	CASGKTEIVNTEAFF
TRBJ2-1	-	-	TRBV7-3	TGTGCCAGCAGCTTAGTCAGGAACACCTACAATGAGCAGTTCTTC	CASSLVRNTYNEQFF
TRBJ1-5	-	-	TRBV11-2	TGTGCCAGCAGCTTAGATTCAGGGGCCGAAGGGCCCCAGCATTTT	CASSLDSGAEGPQHF
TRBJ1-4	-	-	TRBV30	TGTGCCTGGAGTCCGGGGGCGCGAGGGGAAAAACTGTTTTTT	CAWSPGARGEKLFF
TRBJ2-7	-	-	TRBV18	TGTGCCAGCTCACAAGGACGGTCCTACGAGCAGTACTTC	CASSQGRSYEQYF
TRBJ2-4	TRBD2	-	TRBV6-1	TGTGCCAGCAGTGAAGGGGAGGGGTTAACAACCAAAAACATTCAGTACTTC	CASSEGEGLTTKNIQYF
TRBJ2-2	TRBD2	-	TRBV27	TGTGCCAGCTCTAGCGGGAGTGGGGCCGGGGAGCTGTTTTTT	CASSSGSGAGELFF
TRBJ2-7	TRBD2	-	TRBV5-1	TGCGCCAGCAGCTTCCAGACCGGACTAGCGGGACCCGAGCAGTACTTC	CASSFQTGLAGPEQYF
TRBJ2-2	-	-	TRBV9	TGTGCCAGCAGCGTAGGAACTTCTCCTACGGCGAACACCGGGGAGCTGTTTTTT	CASSVGTSPTANTGELFF
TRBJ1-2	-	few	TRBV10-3	TGTGCCATCAGTGGCAATGAGCGTCGTGGCTACACCTTC	CAISGNERRGYTF
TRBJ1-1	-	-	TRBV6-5	TGTGCCAGCAGTTCCGACACCCTGAACACTGAAGCTTTCTTT	CASSSDTLNTEAFF
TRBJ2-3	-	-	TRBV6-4	TGTGCCAGCAGTCGAAACCCTACTAGCACAGATACGCAGTATTTT	CASSRNPTSTDTQYF
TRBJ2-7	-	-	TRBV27	TGTGCCAGCAGCCTAGGGCCCCTAGCTCCCTACGAGCAGTACTTC	CASSLGPLAPYEQYF
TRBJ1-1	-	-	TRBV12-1	TGTGCCAGCAGCTTTCCCGTTAAGGCGAACACTGAAGCTTTCTTT	CASSFPVKANTEAFF
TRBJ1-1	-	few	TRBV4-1	TGCGCCAGCAGCCCTACGTTCCGGGAGAACACTGAAGCTTTCTTT	CASSPTFRENTEAFF
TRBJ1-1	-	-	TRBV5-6	TGTGCCAGCAGCTTCCAGGGTCCTGAAGCTTTCTTT	CASSFQGPEAFF
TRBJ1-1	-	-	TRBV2	TGTGCCAGCAGTGAAGAGGAGAACACTGAAGCTTTCTTT	CASSEEENTEAFF
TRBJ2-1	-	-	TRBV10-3	TGTGCCACTCAGAGCGGAGATACTTACAATGAGCAGTTCTTC	CATQSGDTYNEQFF
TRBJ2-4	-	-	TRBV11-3	TGTGCCAGCAGCTTAACCGGGGCCAAAAACATTCAGTACTTC	CASSLTGAKNIQYF
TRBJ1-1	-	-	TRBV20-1	TGCAGTGCTAGTCTCAGACCGGGAGCTTTCTTT	CSASLRPGAFF
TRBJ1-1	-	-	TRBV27	TGTGCCAGCAGTCCGAACCACGGTGAGGGGCGAGCTTTCTTT	CASSPNHGEGRAFF
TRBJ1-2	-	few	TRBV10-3	TGTGCCAGCAGGACGGAATATGGCTACACCTTC	CASRTEYGYTF
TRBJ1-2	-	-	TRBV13	TGTGCCAGCAGCTTAGATTCGGGTAACGGCTACACCTTC	CASSLDSGNGYTF
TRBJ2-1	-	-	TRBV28	TGTGCCAGCAGTGCCGGGACCCGAGTACCCCCTGAGCAGTTCTTC	CASSAGTRVPPEQFF
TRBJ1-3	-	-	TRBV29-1	TGCAGCGCCGTGCCCGGGGTCGGAAACACCATATATTTT	CSAVPGVGNTIYF